These 30 T cell receptor beta chains were all obtained from the same sample, sequenced in a study of blood T cell repertoires in COVID-19. TCRdb's copy holds only in-frame clones and misses some; the assay was immunoSEQ multiplex PCR. The sample includes 80,000 or so clones, about 80% seen only once; the top ten take less than 7.5%. The sample was peripheral blood. These receptors were collected from a man aged 45 to 65 with active or convalescent COVID-19.

The CDR3 protein is CASSFRHLAYEQYF. CDR3 sequence (DNA): TGTGCCAGTAGTTTTAGACACCTGGCCTACGAGCAGTACTTC. The chain uses TRBV19 and TRBJ2-7; no clear D gene. Germline CDR1 LNHDA, CDR2 SQIVND (reference sequence). V lost 5 bases and J 2 bases, leaving 13 bases between the germline ends. The CDR3 has 14 amino acids.

This clone has a single count. The rearrangement joins TRBV7-2 to TRBJ1-2, with 8 bases lining up with TRBD1. This CDR3 comprises 13 residues. The germline V gene encodes CDR1 SGHTA and CDR2 FQGNSA. V was pared by 2 bases and J by 5 bases, with 1 base of the junction left unmatched. The CDR3 DNA reads TGTGCCAGCAGCTTAACAGGGGGGTATGGCTACACCTTC. Its translation is CASSLTGGYGYTF. The full variable domain, rest sourced from reference TRBV7-2 and TRBJ1-2, is GAGVSQSPSNKVTEKGKDVELRCDPISGHTALYWYRQSLGQGLEFLIYFQGNSAPDKSGLPSDRFSAERTGGSVSTLTIQRTQQEDSAVYLCASSLTGGYGYTFGSGTRLTVV.

The chain recombines TRBV7-8 with TRBJ1-1; tentatively, D is TRBD1 (6 bases). CDR1 and CDR2 (germline): SGHVS, FQNEAQ. CDR3 size: 14 residues. Trimming left V 0 bases short and J 4 bases short, with 9 bases between. CDR3 region: CASSLAIQGTEAFF. The CDR3 nucleotides are TGTGCCAGCAGCTTAGCGATACAGGGCACTGAAGCTTTCTTT. Full variable domain (rest looked up from reference TRBV7-8 and TRBJ1-1): GAGVSQSPRYKVAKRGQDVALRCDPISGHVSLFWYQQALGQGPEFLTYFQNEAQLDKSGLPSDRFFAERPEGSVSTLKIQRTQQEDSAVYLCASSLAIQGTEAFFGQGTRLTVV.

The chain carries TRBV6-5 and TRBJ1-4, with 7 bases matching TRBD1. V gave up 8 bases and J gave up 11 bases; unmatched junction bases: 8. The CDR3 spans 12 residues. Looked up from germline, CDR1 is MNHEY and CDR2 is SVGAGI. Here the CDR3 reads CASGQGGAKLFF. For the CDR3, the DNA is TGTGCCAGCGGGCAGGGGGGTGCGAAACTGTTTTTT.

CDR3 nucleotide sequence: TGCGCCAGCAGCTTGGCGGGGGGGAAAGAGACCCAGTACTTC. Its protein is CASSLAGGKETQYF. The rearrangement joins TRBV5-1 to TRBJ2-5, with TRBD2 matching 8 bases. This CDR3 comprises 14 residues. The trim removed 0 bases at V and 3 bases at J, leaving 1 base unmatched. Germline V gene lookup returns CDR1 SGHRS and CDR2 YFSETQ.

The chain couples TRBV6-6 to TRBJ1-3; D ambiguous. Trimming took off 4 bases at V and 8 bases at J, with 15 bases between the two ends. CDR3 size: 14 residues. Germline CDR1 is MNHNY and CDR2 is SVGAGI (reference sequence). The CDR3 loop reads CASSLPGGWDTIYF. CDR3 DNA sequence: TGTGCCAGCAGTTTGCCGGGAGGCTGGGACACCATATATTTT.

This clone was recorded once. This rearrangement joins TRBV28 to TRBJ1-2; 12 bases are a match to TRBD1. The CDR3 covers 16 residues. The J segment lost 7 bases and the V segment lost 5 bases, leaving 11 bases of the junction unmatched. Germline V lookup: CDR1 MDHEN, CDR2 SYDVKM. CDR3 protein: CASSSSLGQGASGYTF. In DNA form, the CDR3 reads TGTGCCAGCAGTAGCTCCTTGGGACAGGGGGCGAGTGGCTACACCTTC.

CDR3 DNA: TGCGCCAGCAGCCAAGATAGAGGGACTAGCAGTCGAGAGACCCAGTACTTC. It translates to CASSQDRGTSSRETQYF. The chain links TRBV4-1 to TRBJ2-5, with 9 nucleotides matching TRBD2. V was pared by 0 bases and J by 4 bases, with 9 bases of the junction left unmatched. This CDR3 region has 17 residues. Germline V gene data show CDR1 as MGHRA and CDR2 as YSYEKL.

This chain joins TRBV5-4 and TRBJ2-5; D gene ambiguous. CDR3 length: 11 residues. The germline gives CDR1 SGHNT, CDR2 YYREEE (reference sequence). V shed 5 bases and J shed 5 bases, with 7 bases lying between them. The CDR3 coding sequence is TGTGCCAGCAGTCTGCGGGAGACCCAGTACTTC. Translation gives CASSLRETQYF.

The count of this clone is one. This sequence joins TRBV30 and TRBJ2-5; TRBD2 agrees at 11 bases. Germline values: CDR1 GTSNPN, CDR2 SVGIG (reference sequence). Trimming took 8 bases from V and 5 from J; bases not matched to a gene: 10. The CDR3 extends over 14 amino acids. The CDR3 region is CAARTGLAVETQYF. The CDR3 coding sequence is TGTGCCGCCCGAACGGGACTAGCGGTGGAGACCCAGTACTTC. Based on the CDR3 plus reference TRBV30 and TRBJ2-5, the full variable domain is SQTIHQWPATLVQPVGSPLSLECTVEGTSNPNLYWYRQAAGRGLQLLFYSVGIGQISSEVPQNLSASRPQDRQFILSSKKLLLSDSGFYLCAARTGLAVETQYFGPGTRLLVL.

The chain uses TRBV6-5 and TRBJ2-5, with D unclear. CDR3 length equals 14 residues. Germline CDR1 and CDR2: MNHEY and SVGAGI. Between the trimmed V and J ends, which lost 2 bases and 1 base, there was a span of 8 bases. As DNA, the CDR3 is TGTGCCAGCAGTTACGGGCCCCTCCAAGAGACCCAGTACTTC. This sequence encodes CASSYGPLQETQYF.

J is TRBJ2-5 and V is TRBV12-3 or TRBV12-4, with 7 bases that match TRBD2. J gave up 4 bases and V 7 bases, and 3 bases lay outside the gene matches. This CDR3 contains 12 residues. CDR3 nucleotides: TGTGCCAGCACGGGGGGAGGAGAGACCCAGTACTTC. This codes for CASTGGGETQYF.

V is TRBV7-3 and J is TRBJ2-1, with TRBD2 as a possible D gene (6 bases). Germline assignment: CDR1 SGHTA and CDR2 FQGTGA. The CDR3 extends over 17 amino acids. V was shortened by 2 bases and J by 0 bases, with 14 bases between the two germline ends. The CDR3 region has the DNA TGTGCCAGCAGCTTAGGAGGGACGGCCCTCTCCTACAATGAGCAGTTCTTC. It is translated as CASSLGGTALSYNEQFF.

The chain employs TRBV12-3 or TRBV12-4 and TRBJ1-1; TRBD1 matches at 10 bases. The CDR3 sequence is 13 residues long. The junction had 4 bases not matched to a gene; V was cut back by 7 bases and J by 5 bases. CDR3 DNA: TGTGCCAGCACCAGACAGGGGGCAACTGAAGCTTTCTTT. It specifies CASTRQGATEAFF.

The rearrangement uses TRBV7-8 and TRBJ2-2, with a possible D match to TRBD1 (6 bases). Trimming pared 8 bases from V and 0 bases from J, leaving 10 bases between. The length of the CDR3 is 14 residues. Germline lookup yields CDR1 SGHVS and CDR2 FQNEAQ. DNA of the CDR3: TGTGCCAGCCGTGGGACAACGAACACCGGGGAGCTGTTTTTT. It codes for CASRGTTNTGELFF.

CDR3 sequence reads: CASSQRLPPGRRQETQYF. The CDR3, as DNA: TGCGCCAGCAGCCAAAGACTACCCCCGGGGAGGCGCCAAGAGACCCAGTACTTC. This rearrangement joins TRBV4-1 to TRBJ2-5; the D gene is possibly TRBD2 (6 bases). The CDR3 is made up of 18 amino acids. The germline gives CDR1 MGHRA, CDR2 YSYEKL. Between the trimmed V and J ends, which lost 2 bases and 1 base, there was a span of 20 bases.

The chain is built from TRBV9 and TRBJ2-5; no definite D call. Trimming took 0 bases from V and 2 from J, leaving 11 bases between them. The CDR3 is 15 residues long. Germline V gene data show CDR1 as SGDLS and CDR2 as YYNGEE. The CDR3 loop is CASSVDGNYQETQYF. The CDR3 nucleotides read TGTGCCAGCAGCGTAGACGGAAACTATCAAGAGACCCAGTACTTC.

The chain has TRBV5-1 and TRBJ2-3; perhaps TRBD2 as D (6 bases). V was clipped by 3 bases and J by 2 bases, with 10 bases between them. CDR3 length: 14 residues. Germline assignment: CDR1 SGHRS and CDR2 YFSETQ. The CDR3 sequence is CASSYGGNTDTQYF. CDR3 coding DNA: TGCGCCAGCAGCTATGGCGGGAACACAGATACGCAGTATTTT.

This clone was found a few times. This sequence joins TRBV30 and TRBJ1-1, with a weak D call TRBD1 (6 bases). This CDR3 is built from 12 residues. Trimming left V 4 bases short and J 10 bases short, with 16 bases between. In germline, CDR1 is GTSNPN, CDR2 SVGIG (reference sequence). The CDR3 sequence is CAWTQQGAGAFF. In DNA form, the CDR3 reads TGTGCCTGGACCCAACAGGGCGCGGGAGCTTTCTTT.

V is TRBV19 and J is TRBJ2-3; tentatively, D is TRBD1 (5 bases). This CDR3 comprises 13 residues. The germline V gene encodes CDR1 LNHDA and CDR2 SQIVND (reference sequence). Trimming shortened V by 10 bases and J by 1 base, and 12 bases separated the two germline ends. CDR3 amino acids: CAIQGVGTDTQYF. CDR3 DNA: TGTGCCATTCAAGGGGTAGGCACAGATACGCAGTATTTT.

This CDR3 is CASGPTGGAGQPQHF. The CDR3 DNA is TGTGCCAGCGGACCGACAGGGGGCGCGGGTCAGCCCCAGCATTTT. The rearrangement uses TRBV7-8 and TRBJ1-5, with TRBD1 identical over 10 bases. V shed 8 bases and J 6 bases; nucleotides not matched to a gene: 10. The CDR3 contains 15 residues. Germline-derived CDR1 and CDR2 are SGHVS and FQNEAQ. Combining the CDR3 with reference TRBV7-8 and TRBJ1-5 gives the whole variable domain GAGVSQSPRYKVAKRGQDVALRCDPISGHVSLFWYQQALGQGPEFLTYFQNEAQLDKSGLPSDRFFAERPEGSVSTLKIQRTQQEDSAVYLCASGPTGGAGQPQHFGDGTRLSIL.

V and J are TRBV5-6 and TRBJ2-7, with D maybe TRBD2 (5 bases). Germline CDR1 and CDR2: SGHDT and YYEEEE. V was clipped by 2 bases and J by 3 bases, with 9 bases between them. The CDR3 extends over 13 amino acids. The CDR3 protein is CASSFRGFYEQYF. The CDR3 DNA follows: TGTGCCAGCAGCTTCCGGGGTTTCTACGAGCAGTACTTC.

This clone was detected ten times or more. V and J are TRBV19 and TRBJ1-1; D unresolved. The ends were cut back, 7 bases at V and 1 base at J, with 7 bases in the middle. Germline CDR1 LNHDA, CDR2 SQIVND (reference sequence). CDR3 size: 12 residues. Written as DNA, the CDR3 is TGTGCCAGTATCCACAGGAACACTGAAGCTTTCTTT. It translates to CASIHRNTEAFF.

V usage is TRBV15 and J usage is TRBJ1-1; tentatively, D is TRBD1 (5 bases). This CDR3 contains 16 residues. The germline V gene has CDR1 LNHNV and CDR2 YYDKDF (reference sequence). V lost 1 base and J lost 5, with 17 bases in between. The CDR3 region has the DNA TGTGCCACCAGCAGAGGGTCACGGCCGGGGGAGACTGAAGCTTTCTTT. Its translation is CATSRGSRPGETEAFF.

The V call is TRBV18, the J call TRBJ1-2; D is perhaps TRBD1 (5 bases). V dropped 1 base and J dropped 1 base, with 7 bases sitting between them. In germline, CDR1 is KGHSH, CDR2 LQKENI. The length of the CDR3 is 14 residues. CDR3 sequence reads: CASSPQGVNYGYTF. CDR3 in DNA: TGTGCCAGCTCACCACAAGGGGTTAACTATGGCTACACCTTC.

The V call is TRBV3-1 (or the pseudogene TRBV3-2), the J call TRBJ2-5; D not resolved. The CDR3 length is 12 residues. Germline V gene data show CDR1 as LGHDT and CDR2 as YNNKEL (reference sequence). Trimming cost V 4 bases and J 7 bases, with 10 bases left between them. CDR3 coding DNA: TGTGCCAGCAGCCGCGAAACGAGGACCCAGTACTTC. Encoded protein: CASSRETRTQYF.

The chain is built from TRBV12-3 or TRBV12-4 and TRBJ2-7, with D maybe TRBD1 (6 bases). This CDR3 spans 13 amino acids. Trimming shortened V by 6 bases and J by 2 bases, and 11 bases separated the two germline ends. CDR3: CASRRGGAYEQYF. The CDR3, as DNA: TGTGCCAGCAGGCGAGGGGGAGCCTACGAGCAGTACTTC.

This sequence joins TRBV3-1 (or the pseudogene TRBV3-2) and TRBJ2-5, with 10 bases matching TRBD2. Trimming cost V 2 bases and J 9 bases; bases outside gene matches: 12. The CDR3 consists of 16 residues. Per germline, CDR1 LGHDT and CDR2 YNNKEL (reference sequence). CDR3 in amino acids: CASSQPRAGGRGAQYF. The CDR3 DNA reads TGTGCCAGCAGCCAACCTCGAGCGGGGGGGCGGGGGGCCCAGTACTTC.

J is TRBJ1-1 and V is TRBV5-5; D might be TRBD1 (6 bases). V was clipped by 5 bases and J by 5 bases, with 13 bases between them. This CDR3 contains 13 residues. Germline lookup yields CDR1 SGHKS and CDR2 YYEKEE (reference sequence). CDR3 nucleotide sequence: TGTGCCAGCAGAGCGCGGACAGCAACTGAAGCTTTCTTT. The encoded protein is CASRARTATEAFF.

The rearrangement links TRBV30 to TRBJ1-1; maybe TRBD1 (5 bases). Per germline, CDR1 GTSNPN and CDR2 SVGIG (reference sequence). The CDR3 has 14 amino acids. The V end was cut by 0 bases, the J end by 5 bases, with 13 bases between. CDR3: CAWSVGAGNTEAFF. The CDR3 coding sequence is TGTGCCTGGAGTGTAGGGGCAGGGAATACTGAAGCTTTCTTT.